The 2 T cell receptor beta chains below were found in one sample sequenced in a study of cytomegalovirus exposure and HLA in healthy donors. The PCR contained 60 Vbeta and 13 Jbeta primers. Sequencing was performed with immunoSEQ multiplex PCR; in TCRdb, only in-frame clones are kept and a portion is missing. The repertoire has 140,000 to 150,000 clones, about 80% of them found once; the top ten carry about 4.4%. Material for sequencing was PBMCs. These receptors originate from a man in his forties in good health and CMV-seronegative.

As to this clone: An end of the junction differs from the germline gene, which may be a read error. This chain uses TRBV12-5 with TRBJ1-1, with D perhaps matching TRBD1 (5 bases). This CDR3 has 15 residues. Germline V gene data show CDR1 as LGHNT and CDR2 as FRNRAP. In nucleotides, the CDR3 is TGTGCTAGTGACTACAGCGGGTTTTCGGACACTGGAGCTTTCTTT. This encodes CASDYSGFSDTGAFF.

The gene calls are TRBV10-2 and TRBJ2-2, with 8 bases lining up with TRBD1. Unmatched junction bases numbered 8, after V lost 8 bases and J lost 0 bases. The CDR3 has 16 residues. Looked up from germline, CDR1 is WSHSY and CDR2 is SAAADI. This chain's CDR3 is CASVMADRANTGELFF. The CDR3 bases are TGCGCCAGCGTAATGGCGGACAGGGCGAACACCGGGGAGCTGTTTTTT.